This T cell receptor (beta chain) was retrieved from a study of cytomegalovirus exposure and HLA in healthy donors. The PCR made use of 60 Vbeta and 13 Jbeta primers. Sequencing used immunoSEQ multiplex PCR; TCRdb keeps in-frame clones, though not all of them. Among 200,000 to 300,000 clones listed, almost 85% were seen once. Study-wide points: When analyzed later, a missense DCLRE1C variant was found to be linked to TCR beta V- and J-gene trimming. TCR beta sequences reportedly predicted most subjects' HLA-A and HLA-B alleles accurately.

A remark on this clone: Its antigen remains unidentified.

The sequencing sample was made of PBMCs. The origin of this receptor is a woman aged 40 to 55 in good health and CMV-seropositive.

The chain's CDR3 is CASSRDSSYNEQFF. CDR3 bases: TGTGCCAGCTCAAGGGACAGCTCCTACAATGAGCAGTTCTTC. The chain combines TRBV18 with TRBJ2-1; TRBD1 matches 7 bases. Trimming cost V 5 bases and J 0 bases; bases outside gene matches: 1. The V gene's germline CDR1 is KGHSH and CDR2 LQKENI. The CDR3 extends over 14 amino acids.